This T cell receptor (beta chain) was observed in a study of PD-1 blockade in classical Hodgkin lymphoma. Looking at the study overall: Patients were treated with nivolumab at 3 mg/kg, and this was given intravenously every 2 weeks.

About this clone itself: Its antigen is not identified.

This CDR3 spans 12 amino acids. The V segment lost 3 bases and the J segment 7 bases; nucleotides outside the gene matches: 3. The germline CDR1 and CDR2 sequences are GTSNPN and SVGIG (reference sequence). Study observations and caveats: When set against healthy donors, newly diagnosed patients were reported to show lower baseline TCR diversity. It was CD4+ TCR diversity, not CD8+, that rose significantly by C4D1.

Using immunoSEQ multiplex PCR, the repertoire was profiled, and TCRdb retains in-frame clones only, with some absent. The sample has 19,000 or so clones, more than 70% seen once. Relapses following autologous stem cell transplantation were seen in all patients, with brentuximab vedotin exposure varying. The sample consisted of peripheral blood mononuclear cells (PBMCs), taken at baseline. This chain links TRBV30 with TRBJ2-1, with 7 bases that match TRBD1. This sequence was found in a human donor with classical Hodgkin lymphoma. The CDR3 DNA is TGTGCCTGGAGGCCAGGGGGAAATGAGCAGTTCTTC. It is translated as CAWRPGGNEQFF.